These 15 T cell receptor beta chains were all obtained from the same sample, sequenced in a study of T cells in Graves' hyperthyroidism and ophthalmopathy. Amplification targeted TCR beta CDR3 regions from RNA transcripts. The HTBI set primed first-round TCR CDR3 RT-PCR. MiXCR was run by TCRdb on the multiplex PCR reads, yielding one entry per CDR3 protein. The sample carries around 340,000 distinct CDR3 sequences, roughly 14% recorded once. What was sequenced was blood. The receptors come from a woman aged 30 to 39 with Graves' hyperthyroidism.

This clonotype was recorded at least ten times. This chain links TRBV7-2 with TRBJ2-2, with a possible D match to TRBD1 (6 bases). Trimming pared 4 bases from V and 4 bases from J, leaving 13 bases between. The CDR3 contains 15 residues. From germline, CDR1 is SGHTA and CDR2 FQGNSA. CDR3 nucleotide sequence: TGTGCCAGCAGCTCTCCGGGACACGTCACCGGGGAGCTGTTTTTT. It translates to CASSSPGHVTGELFF.

Many counts were recorded for this clonotype. The V gene is TRBV11-2, the J gene TRBJ2-2, with D perhaps matching TRBD2 (6 bases). V gave up 6 bases and J gave up 1 base, with 9 bases separating them. The CDR3 has 14 amino acids. CDR1 and CDR2 (germline): SGHAT, FQNNGV. The CDR3 DNA follows: TGTGCCAGCAGGGACTATCAGAACACCGGGGAGCTGTTTTTT. This codes for CASRDYQNTGELFF.

The sample holds many counts of this clonotype. The V call is TRBV7-9, the J call TRBJ1-1; D gene unclear. Germline V CDR1 and CDR2: SEHNR, FQNEAQ (reference sequence). The CDR3 is 13 residues long. V lost 1 base and J 6 bases, leaving 9 bases between the germline ends. CDR3 coding DNA: TGTGCCAGCAGCTTAGGCGTCGAGGCTGAAGCTTTCTTT. It codes for CASSLGVEAEAFF.

Ten or more counts support this clonotype. The chain links TRBV12-3 or TRBV12-4 to TRBJ2-7; D assignment may be TRBD1 or TRBD2 (6 bases each). Trimming pared 1 base from V and 7 bases from J, leaving 17 bases between. This CDR3 is built from 15 residues. The CDR3 region has the DNA TGTGCCAGCAGTTTAGGGGGGGCCGCTCTGGGGGAGCAGTACTTC. Translating it yields CASSLGGAALGEQYF.

This clonotype was detected ten times or more. This chain uses TRBV29-1 with TRBJ1-4, with D tentatively TRBD1 (6 bases). The germline CDR1 and CDR2 sequences are SQVTM and ANQGSEA. The CDR3 extends over 16 amino acids. V dropped 1 base and J dropped 0 bases, with 12 bases sitting between them. The CDR3 DNA reads as TGCAGCGTTGAAGCCACACAGGGAGCAACTAATGAAAAACTGTTTTTT. This encodes CSVEATQGATNEKLFF. The full variable domain, its missing parts supplied by reference TRBV29-1 and TRBJ1-4, is SAVISQKPSRDICQRGTSLTIQCQVDSQVTMMFWYRQQPGQSLTLIATANQGSEATYESGFVIDKFPISRPNLTFSTLTVSNMSPEDSSIYLCSVEATQGATNEKLFFGSGTQLSVL.

This clonotype was counted at least ten times. The chain combines TRBV30 with TRBJ1-1; 8 bases agree with TRBD1. The junction had 8 bases not matched to a gene; V was cut back by 4 bases and J by 4 bases. From germline, CDR1 is GTSNPN and CDR2 SVGIG (reference sequence). The CDR3 extends over 14 amino acids. In DNA form, the CDR3 reads TGTGCCTGGAACCTCAGGGGGCGAGGCACTGAAGCTTTCTTT. Translation gives CAWNLRGRGTEAFF. The variable domain in full, with the rest retrieved from reference TRBV30 and TRBJ1-1, is SQTIHQWPATLVQPVGSPLSLECTVEGTSNPNLYWYRQAAGRGLQLLFYSVGIGQISSEVPQNLSASRPQDRQFILSSKKLLLSDSGFYLCAWNLRGRGTEAFFGQGTRLTVV.

Concerning this clonotype itself: A much larger clone is a single base away; this may be a read error. The chain combines TRBV5-1 with TRBJ2-2; D remains unclear. The CDR3 has 17 amino acids. V lost 7 bases to trimming and J lost 1 base, with 20 bases between them. From germline, CDR1 is SGHRS and CDR2 YFSETQ. The CDR3: CASGPTGWAGNTGELFF. The CDR3 DNA is TGCGCCAGCGGCCCTACCGGGTGGGCAGGGAACACCGGGGAGCTGTTTTTT. Variable domain in full (rest from reference TRBV5-1 and TRBJ2-2): KAGVTQTPRYLIKTRGQQVTLSCSPISGHRSVSWYQQTPGQGLQFLFEYFSETQRNKGNFPGRFSGRQFSNSRSEMNVSTLELGDSALYLCASGPTGWAGNTGELFFGEGSRLTVL.

This clonotype was seen ten or more times. This sequence joins TRBV16 and TRBJ1-5; D gene unclear. Looked up from germline, CDR1 is KGHSY and CDR2 is FQNENV. The CDR3 is 15 residues long. Deletions cut 2 bases from V and 1 base from J, with 9 bases between. The CDR3 nucleotides are TGTGCCAGCAGCCAAGCCCAGATAAGCAATCAGCCCCAGCATTTT. Its translation: CASSQAQISNQPQHF.

The chain has TRBV29-1 and TRBJ2-1, with a tentative D call TRBD2 (5 bases). CDR1 and CDR2 (germline): SQVTM, ANQGSEA. The CDR3 runs to 13 residues. The V and J ends lost 3 bases and 6 bases respectively, with 12 bases between them. The CDR3 sequence: CSVDSGLANEQFF. CDR3 coding DNA: TGCAGCGTTGACAGCGGACTTGCCAATGAGCAGTTCTTC.

The chain employs TRBV6-1 and TRBJ2-7; 12 bases fit TRBD2. The CDR3 sequence is 15 residues long. Germline assignment: CDR1 MNHNS and CDR2 SASEGT. The ends lost 7 bases at V and 5 bases at J; junction bases unmatched: 9. CDR3 in amino acids: CASIEAGLAGNEQYF. The CDR3 DNA follows: TGTGCCAGCATCGAGGCAGGACTAGCGGGAAACGAGCAGTACTTC.

The chain is built from TRBV13 and TRBJ1-2, with 9 bases fitting TRBD1. Germline lookup yields CDR1 PRHDT and CDR2 FYEKMQ (reference sequence). The CDR3 has 17 amino acids. Trimming at V came to 5 bases and at J to 0 bases, leaving 10 bases not matched to a gene. This chain's CDR3 is CASSVRTGASSNYGYTF. CDR3 nucleotide sequence: TGTGCCAGCAGCGTAAGGACAGGGGCTTCTTCTAACTATGGCTACACCTTC.

The chain has TRBV7-2 and TRBJ2-7, with 9 bases fitting TRBD2. V was clipped by 1 base and J by 5 bases; unmatched bases: 15. The CDR3 sequence is 18 residues long. Germline V gene lookup returns CDR1 SGHTA and CDR2 FQGNSA. Written as DNA, the CDR3 is TGTGCCAGCAGCTTAGGGGGGGGATATAGCGGGAGCCTGGACGAGCAGTACTTC. Protein: CASSLGGGYSGSLDEQYF.

This clonotype was seen a few times. The rearrangement uses TRBV2 and TRBJ2-3; D possibly matches TRBD1 or TRBD2 (6 bases each). The CDR3 extends over 17 amino acids. Germline V gene data show CDR1 as SNHLY and CDR2 as FYNNEI. With 6 bases removed from V and 3 bases from J, the gap between germline ends came to 22 bases. CDR3 in DNA: TGTGCCAGCAGCCGCCAGGGGACTCTCCGTGAGACAGATACGCAGTATTTT. This translates into CASSRQGTLRETDTQYF.

This clonotype has a count of ten or more. The chain employs TRBV7-2 and TRBJ2-7, with D unresolved. Germline-derived CDR1 and CDR2 are SGHTA and FQGNSA. Trimming shortened V by 3 bases and J by 7 bases, and 13 bases separated the two germline ends. The CDR3 has 13 residues. The CDR3: CASSLVLGWEQYF. CDR3 sequence (DNA): TGTGCCAGCAGCTTGGTCCTGGGGTGGGAGCAGTACTTC.

This clonotype has a count of ten or more. The J gene is TRBJ1-1, the V gene TRBV2; D is undetermined. The CDR3 runs 13 residues. Germline CDR1 SNHLY, CDR2 FYNNEI. V shed 3 bases and J shed 3 bases, with 8 bases lying between them. Here the CDR3 reads CASSEVAHTEAFF. The CDR3 DNA sequence: TGTGCCAGCAGTGAGGTAGCTCACACTGAAGCTTTCTTT.